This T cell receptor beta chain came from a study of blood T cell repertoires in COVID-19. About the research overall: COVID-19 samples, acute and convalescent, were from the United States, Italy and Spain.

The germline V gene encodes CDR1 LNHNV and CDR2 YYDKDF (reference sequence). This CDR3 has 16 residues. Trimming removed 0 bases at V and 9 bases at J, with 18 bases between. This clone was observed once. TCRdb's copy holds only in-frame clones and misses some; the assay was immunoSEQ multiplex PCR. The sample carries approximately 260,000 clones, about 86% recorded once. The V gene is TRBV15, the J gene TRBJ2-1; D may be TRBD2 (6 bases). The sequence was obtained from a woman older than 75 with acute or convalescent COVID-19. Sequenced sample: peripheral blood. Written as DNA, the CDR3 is TGTGCCACCAGCAGAGATGGAGGGGAGGTAGCAATTGAGCAGTTCTTC. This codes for CATSRDGGEVAIEQFF.